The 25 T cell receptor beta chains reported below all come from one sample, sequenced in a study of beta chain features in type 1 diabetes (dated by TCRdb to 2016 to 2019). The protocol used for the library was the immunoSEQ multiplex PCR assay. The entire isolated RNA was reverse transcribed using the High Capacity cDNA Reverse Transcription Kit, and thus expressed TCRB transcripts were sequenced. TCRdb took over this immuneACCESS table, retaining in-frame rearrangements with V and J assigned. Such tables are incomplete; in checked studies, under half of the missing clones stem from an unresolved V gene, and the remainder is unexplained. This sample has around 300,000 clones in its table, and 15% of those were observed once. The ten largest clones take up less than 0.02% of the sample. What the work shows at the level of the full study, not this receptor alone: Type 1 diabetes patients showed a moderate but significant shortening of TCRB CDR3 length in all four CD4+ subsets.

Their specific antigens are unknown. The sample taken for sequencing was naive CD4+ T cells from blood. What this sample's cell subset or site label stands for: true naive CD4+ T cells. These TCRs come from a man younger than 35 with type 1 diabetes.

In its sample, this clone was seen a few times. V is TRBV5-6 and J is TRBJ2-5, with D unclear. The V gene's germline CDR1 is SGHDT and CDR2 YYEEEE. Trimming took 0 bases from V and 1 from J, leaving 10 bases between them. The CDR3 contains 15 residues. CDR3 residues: CASSLAFGFQETQYF. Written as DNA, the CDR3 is TGTGCCAGCAGCTTGGCCTTCGGGTTCCAAGAGACCCAGTACTTC. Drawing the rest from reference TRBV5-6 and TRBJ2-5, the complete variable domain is DAGVTQSPTHLIKTRGQQVTLRCSPKSGHDTVSWYQQALGQGPQFIFQYYEEEERQRGNFPDRFSGHQFPNYSSELNVNALLLGDSALYLCASSLAFGFQETQYFGPGTRLLVL.

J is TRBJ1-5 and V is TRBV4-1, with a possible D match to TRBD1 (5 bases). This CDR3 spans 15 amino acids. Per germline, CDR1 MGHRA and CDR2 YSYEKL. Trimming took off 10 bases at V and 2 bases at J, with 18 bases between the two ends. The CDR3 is CANTQVGAGNQPQHF. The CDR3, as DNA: TGCGCCAACACCCAGGTAGGGGCGGGCAATCAGCCCCAGCATTTT.

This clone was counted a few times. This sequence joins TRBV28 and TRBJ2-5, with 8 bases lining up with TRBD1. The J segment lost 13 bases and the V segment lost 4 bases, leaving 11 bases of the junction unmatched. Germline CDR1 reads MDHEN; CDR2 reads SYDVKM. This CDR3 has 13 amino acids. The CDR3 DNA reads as TGTGCCAGCAGTTGGGGACAGGAGGTCGCTGGGTACTTC. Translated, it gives CASSWGQEVAGYF.

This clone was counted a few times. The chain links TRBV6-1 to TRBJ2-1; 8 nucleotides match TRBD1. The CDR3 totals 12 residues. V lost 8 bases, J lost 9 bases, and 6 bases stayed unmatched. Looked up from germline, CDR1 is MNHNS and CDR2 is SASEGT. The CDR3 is CASYGQGIEQFF. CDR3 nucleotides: TGTGCCAGCTATGGACAGGGAATTGAGCAGTTCTTC.

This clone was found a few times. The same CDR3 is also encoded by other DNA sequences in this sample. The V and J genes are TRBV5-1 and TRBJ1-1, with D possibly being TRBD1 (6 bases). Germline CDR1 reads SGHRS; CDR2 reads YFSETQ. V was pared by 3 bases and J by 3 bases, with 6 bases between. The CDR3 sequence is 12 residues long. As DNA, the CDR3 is TGCGCCAGCAGCTCAGGGGACACTGAAGCTTTCTTT. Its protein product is CASSSGDTEAFF.

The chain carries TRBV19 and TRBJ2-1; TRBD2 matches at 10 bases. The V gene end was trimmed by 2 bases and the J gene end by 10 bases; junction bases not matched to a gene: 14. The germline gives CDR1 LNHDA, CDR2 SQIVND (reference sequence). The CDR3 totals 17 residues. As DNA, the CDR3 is TGTGCCAGTAGTATACCGAGCCCAAGACTAGCGGGTCGGGAGCAGTTCTTC. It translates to CASSIPSPRLAGREQFF.

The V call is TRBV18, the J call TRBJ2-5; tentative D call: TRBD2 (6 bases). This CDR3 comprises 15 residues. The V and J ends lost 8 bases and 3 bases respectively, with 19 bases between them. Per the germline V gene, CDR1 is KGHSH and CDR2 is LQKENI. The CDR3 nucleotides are TGTGCCAGCCCAAATGCGTGGCTAGCGAAAGAGACCCAGTACTTC. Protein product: CASPNAWLAKETQYF.

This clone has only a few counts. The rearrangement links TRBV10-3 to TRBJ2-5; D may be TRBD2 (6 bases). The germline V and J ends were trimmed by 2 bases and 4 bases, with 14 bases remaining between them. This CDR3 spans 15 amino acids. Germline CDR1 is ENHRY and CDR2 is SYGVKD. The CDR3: CAISENWGVAETQYF. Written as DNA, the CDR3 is TGTGCCATCAGTGAGAATTGGGGGGTAGCAGAGACCCAGTACTTC.

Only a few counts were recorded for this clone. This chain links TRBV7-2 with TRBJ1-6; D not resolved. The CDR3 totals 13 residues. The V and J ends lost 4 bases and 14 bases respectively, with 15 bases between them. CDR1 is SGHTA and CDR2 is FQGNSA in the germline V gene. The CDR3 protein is CASSSRSPGALHF. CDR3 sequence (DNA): TGTGCCAGCAGCTCCCGTTCCCCCGGGGCCCTCCACTTT.

CDR3 amino acids: CAWSKPGQGASPLHF. The DNA for the CDR3 is TGTGCCTGGAGTAAACCGGGACAGGGGGCCTCACCCCTCCACTTT. J is TRBJ1-6 and V is TRBV30; 12 nucleotides match TRBD1. Trimming cost V 2 bases and J 10 bases; bases outside gene matches: 6. Germline CDR1 GTSNPN, CDR2 SVGIG (reference sequence). The CDR3 runs 15 residues.

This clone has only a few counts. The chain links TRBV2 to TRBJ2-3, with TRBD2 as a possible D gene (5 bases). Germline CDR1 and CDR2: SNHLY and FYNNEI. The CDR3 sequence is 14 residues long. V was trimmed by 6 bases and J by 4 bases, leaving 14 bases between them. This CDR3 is CASRGLLAPDTQYF. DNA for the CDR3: TGTGCCAGCAGAGGACTCCTGGCGCCAGATACGCAGTATTTT.

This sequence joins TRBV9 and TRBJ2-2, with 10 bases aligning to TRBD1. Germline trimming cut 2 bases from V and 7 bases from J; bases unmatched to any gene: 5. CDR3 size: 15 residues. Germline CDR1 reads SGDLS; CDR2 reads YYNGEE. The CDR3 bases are TGTGCCAGCAGCGTTGGGACAGGGGCGGACGGGGAGCTGTTTTTT. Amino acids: CASSVGTGADGELFF.

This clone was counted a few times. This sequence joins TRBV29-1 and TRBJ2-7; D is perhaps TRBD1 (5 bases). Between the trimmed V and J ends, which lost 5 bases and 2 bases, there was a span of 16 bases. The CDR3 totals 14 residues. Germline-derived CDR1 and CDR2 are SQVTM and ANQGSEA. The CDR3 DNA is TGCAGCGTTTCTATGGCAGGGTGGACCTACGAGCAGTACTTC. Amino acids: CSVSMAGWTYEQYF.

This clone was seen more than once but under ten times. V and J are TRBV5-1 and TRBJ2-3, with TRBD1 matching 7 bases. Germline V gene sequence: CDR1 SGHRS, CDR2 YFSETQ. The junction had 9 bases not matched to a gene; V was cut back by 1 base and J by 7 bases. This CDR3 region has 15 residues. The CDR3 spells CASSLSQGVLYTQYF. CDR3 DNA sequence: TGCGCCAGCAGCTTGAGTCAGGGGGTTTTATATACGCAGTATTTT.

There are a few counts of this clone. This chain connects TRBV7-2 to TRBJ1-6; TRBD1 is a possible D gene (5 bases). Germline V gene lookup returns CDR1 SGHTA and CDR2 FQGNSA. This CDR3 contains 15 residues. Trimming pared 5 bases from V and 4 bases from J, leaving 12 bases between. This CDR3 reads CASSRNGGYNSPLHF. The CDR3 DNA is TGTGCCAGCAGCCGTAACGGGGGTTATAATTCACCCCTCCACTTT.

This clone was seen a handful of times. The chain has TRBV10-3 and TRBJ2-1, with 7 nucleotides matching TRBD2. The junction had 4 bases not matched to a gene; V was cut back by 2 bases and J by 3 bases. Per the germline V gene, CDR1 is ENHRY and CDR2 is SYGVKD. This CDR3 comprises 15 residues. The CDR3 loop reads CAISETGGFYNEQFF. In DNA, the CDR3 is TGTGCCATCAGTGAGACGGGGGGTTTCTACAATGAGCAGTTCTTC.

In DNA form, the CDR3 reads TGTGCCAGCAGGCCCCAGCCGACAGGTCCCTACGAGCAGTACTTC. This gives the protein CASRPQPTGPYEQYF. The J gene is TRBJ2-7, the V gene TRBV6-1, with D perhaps matching TRBD1 (6 bases). CDR1 and CDR2 from the germline V gene are MNHNS and SASEGT. The ends were cut back, 6 bases at V and 2 bases at J, with 17 bases in the middle. The CDR3 extends over 15 amino acids.

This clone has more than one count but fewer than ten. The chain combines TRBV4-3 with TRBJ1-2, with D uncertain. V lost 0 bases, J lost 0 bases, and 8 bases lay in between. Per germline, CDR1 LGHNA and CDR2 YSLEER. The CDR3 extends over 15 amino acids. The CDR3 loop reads CASSQDVQSNYGYTF. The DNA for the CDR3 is TGCGCCAGCAGCCAAGATGTGCAGTCTAACTATGGCTACACCTTC.

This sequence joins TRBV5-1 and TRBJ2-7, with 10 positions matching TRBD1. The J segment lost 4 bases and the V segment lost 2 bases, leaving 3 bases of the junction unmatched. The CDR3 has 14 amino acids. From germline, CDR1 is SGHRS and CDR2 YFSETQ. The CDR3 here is CASSFDRGPYEQYF. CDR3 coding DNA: TGCGCCAGCAGCTTTGACAGGGGGCCTTACGAGCAGTACTTC.

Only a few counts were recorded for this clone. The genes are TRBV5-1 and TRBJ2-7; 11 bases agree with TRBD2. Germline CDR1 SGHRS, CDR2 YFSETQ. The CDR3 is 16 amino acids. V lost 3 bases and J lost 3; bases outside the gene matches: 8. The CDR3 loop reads CASSSGGTSGFYEQYF. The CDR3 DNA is TGCGCCAGCAGCTCAGGGGGGACTAGCGGATTCTACGAGCAGTACTTC. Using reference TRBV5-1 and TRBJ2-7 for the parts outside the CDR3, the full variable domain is KAGVTQTPRYLIKTRGQQVTLSCSPISGHRSVSWYQQTPGQGLQFLFEYFSETQRNKGNFPGRFSGRQFSNSRSEMNVSTLELGDSALYLCASSSGGTSGFYEQYFGPGTRLTVT.

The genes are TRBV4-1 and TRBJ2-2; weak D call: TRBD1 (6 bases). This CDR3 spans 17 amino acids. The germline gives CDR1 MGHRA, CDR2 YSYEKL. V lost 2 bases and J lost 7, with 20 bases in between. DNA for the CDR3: TGCGCCAGCAGCCAATCTAGGTCAGGGGTTCGCAGCGGGGAGCTGTTTTTT. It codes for CASSQSRSGVRSGELFF.

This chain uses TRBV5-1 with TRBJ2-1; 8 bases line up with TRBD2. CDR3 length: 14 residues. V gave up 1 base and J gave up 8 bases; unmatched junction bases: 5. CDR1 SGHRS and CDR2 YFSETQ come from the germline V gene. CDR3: CASSLLRTSHEQFF. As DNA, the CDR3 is TGCGCCAGCAGCTTGCTGAGGACTAGCCATGAGCAGTTCTTC.

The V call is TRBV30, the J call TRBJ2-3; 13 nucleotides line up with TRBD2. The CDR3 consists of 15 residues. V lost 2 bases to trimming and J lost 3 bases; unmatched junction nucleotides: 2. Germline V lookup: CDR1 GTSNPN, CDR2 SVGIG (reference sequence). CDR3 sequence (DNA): TGTGCCTGGAGTAAACTAGCGGGAGGGACAGATACGCAGTATTTT. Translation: CAWSKLAGGTDTQYF.

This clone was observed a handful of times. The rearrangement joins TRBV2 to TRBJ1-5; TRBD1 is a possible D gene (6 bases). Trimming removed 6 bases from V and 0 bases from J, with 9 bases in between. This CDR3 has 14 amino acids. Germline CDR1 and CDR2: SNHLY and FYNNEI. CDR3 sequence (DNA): TGTGCCAGCAGGCAGGGGTATAGCAATCAGCCCCAGCATTTT. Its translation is CASRQGYSNQPQHF.

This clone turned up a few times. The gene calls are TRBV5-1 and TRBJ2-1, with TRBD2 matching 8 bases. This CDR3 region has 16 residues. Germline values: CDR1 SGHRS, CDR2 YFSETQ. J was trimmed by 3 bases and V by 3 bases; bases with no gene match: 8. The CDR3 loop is CASSSIFAGGYNEQFF. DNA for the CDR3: TGCGCCAGCAGCTCCATCTTCGCGGGGGGCTACAATGAGCAGTTCTTC. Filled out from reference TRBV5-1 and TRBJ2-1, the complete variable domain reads KAGVTQTPRYLIKTRGQQVTLSCSPISGHRSVSWYQQTPGQGLQFLFEYFSETQRNKGNFPGRFSGRQFSNSRSEMNVSTLELGDSALYLCASSSIFAGGYNEQFFGPGTRLTVL.